These 16 T cell receptor beta chains were all obtained from the same sample, sequenced in a study of CD8 T cells in ankylosing spondylitis. Study-wide findings and caveats: A TCR beta motif of several highly homologous variants seemed to mark ankylosing spondylitis blood.

From the 5' RACE reads, TCRdb called clonotypes with MiXCR, one entry per CDR3 protein. The sample yields roughly 700,000 distinct CDR3 sequences, roughly 20% seen once. These receptors have no identified antigens. The sequenced material came from blood, either unsorted or a sorted T cell fraction (not recorded which). The receptors come from a male donor with ankylosing spondylitis.

J is TRBJ1-6 and V is TRBV12-3 or TRBV12-4; D perhaps matches TRBD1 (5 bases). This CDR3 contains 16 residues. The V gene lost 6 bases and the J gene lost 1 base, with 13 bases spanning the gap. The CDR3 sequence is CASRIAGNSYNSPLHF. The CDR3 region has the DNA TGTGCCAGCAGAATCGCAGGGAATTCCTATAATTCACCCCTCCACTTT.

The chain links TRBV6-1 to TRBJ2-3; TRBD1 matches at 7 bases. The CDR3 is made up of 16 amino acids. Germline V gene sequence: CDR1 MNHNS, CDR2 SASEGT. V shed 5 bases, J shed 2 bases, and the junction held 10 bases outside the gene matches. Written as DNA, the CDR3 is TGTGCCAGCAGTATTTTCCCACAGGGGACCACAGATACGCAGTATTTT. Protein product: CASSIFPQGTTDTQYF.

This clonotype was seen a handful of times. This chain links TRBV5-1 with TRBJ2-2; D gene unclear. The CDR3 extends over 14 amino acids. Germline V CDR1 and CDR2: SGHRS, YFSETQ. V gave up 6 bases and J gave up 4 bases, with 13 bases separating them. DNA of the CDR3: TGCGCCAGCACTTCCTACCCCATCACCGGGGAGCTGTTTTTT. It translates to CASTSYPITGELFF.

The chain recombines TRBV4-1 with TRBJ2-1; TRBD2 agrees at 14 bases. V was clipped by 4 bases and J by 3 bases; unmatched bases: 2. Germline CDR1 is MGHRA and CDR2 is YSYEKL. The CDR3 covers 16 residues. CDR3 amino acids: CASSPTSGRDYNEQFF. The CDR3 region has the DNA TGCGCCAGCAGCCCGACTAGCGGGAGGGACTACAATGAGCAGTTCTTC.

This clonotype was counted a few times. The chain carries TRBV12-3 or TRBV12-4 and TRBJ1-2; D call uncertain. The CDR3 has 15 amino acids. V shed 1 base and J shed 0 bases, with 9 bases lying between them. CDR3 in DNA: TGTGCCAGCAGTTTAGAGGCACTAACTAACTATGGCTACACCTTC. This translates into CASSLEALTNYGYTF.

The chain combines TRBV7-3 with TRBJ2-7, with D unclear. The germline V gene encodes CDR1 SGHTA and CDR2 FQGTGA. Trimming cost V 3 bases and J 6 bases, with 12 bases left between them. The CDR3 totals 13 residues. CDR3 region: CASSLMKGSEQYF. The CDR3, as DNA: TGTGCCAGCAGCTTGATGAAGGGAAGCGAGCAGTACTTC.

The CDR3 DNA reads as TGTGCCAGCAGTGAGGACTTCTCTGGAAACACCATATATTTT. It translates to CASSEDFSGNTIYF. This chain connects TRBV6-1 to TRBJ1-3; D is unresolved. The CDR3 runs to 14 residues. CDR1 is MNHNS, CDR2 SASEGT, per germline. Trimming took off 3 bases at V and 0 bases at J, with 6 bases between the two ends.

This clonotype was picked up a small number of times. This chain links TRBV9 with TRBJ2-3; unclear D gene. The CDR3 sequence is 13 residues long. Germline V gene lookup returns CDR1 SGDLS and CDR2 YYNGEE. Between the trimmed V and J ends, which lost 4 bases and 4 bases, there was a span of 10 bases. CDR3 bases: TGTGCCAGCAGCAGATTGGATGCAGATACGCAGTATTTT. Translated: CASSRLDADTQYF.

In this sample, this clonotype turned up a few times. The V gene is TRBV7-2, the J gene TRBJ1-2; D gene ambiguous. V was clipped by 1 base and J by 4 bases, with 19 bases between them. In germline, CDR1 is SGHTA, CDR2 FQGNSA. The CDR3 consists of 17 residues. The CDR3 nucleotides are TGTGCCAGCAGCTTAGTCCCTGTCAGCCCCCCTGGCTATGGCTACACCTTC. Its translation is CASSLVPVSPPGYGYTF.

The chain is built from TRBV20-1 and TRBJ2-1; D possibly corresponds to TRBD2 (5 bases). CDR3 length equals 16 residues. In germline, CDR1 is DFQATT, CDR2 SNEGSKA (reference sequence). V shed 6 bases and J shed 0 bases, with 18 bases lying between them. The CDR3 protein is CSAPRWTPNSYNEQFF. CDR3 coding DNA: TGCAGTGCCCCACGATGGACTCCCAACTCCTACAATGAGCAGTTCTTC.

V is TRBV4-2 and J is TRBJ2-1; D unresolved. The CDR3 runs 16 residues. Trimming removed 0 bases at V and 0 bases at J, with 9 bases between. The germline gives CDR1 LGHNA, CDR2 YNFKEQ. CDR3 nucleotides: TGTGCCAGCAGCCAAGAGGGGTCTAGCTCCTACAATGAGCAGTTCTTC. As protein: CASSQEGSSSYNEQFF.

This chain joins TRBV7-9 and TRBJ2-2; no firm D call. The CDR3 runs to 13 residues. The ends were cut back, 0 bases at V and 5 bases at J, with 4 bases in the middle. Per the germline V gene, CDR1 is SEHNR and CDR2 is FQNEAQ (reference sequence). CDR3 in DNA: TGTGCCAGCAGCTTAGCGGCGACCGGGGAGCTGTTTTTT. This gives the protein CASSLAATGELFF.

This clonotype was observed a handful of times. The J gene is TRBJ2-5, the V gene TRBV18; D is undetermined. Trimming left V 6 bases short and J 2 bases short, with 13 bases between. The CDR3 spans 14 residues. Germline V gene sequence: CDR1 KGHSH, CDR2 LQKENI. The chain's CDR3 is CASSLRIDQETQYF. CDR3 DNA sequence: TGTGCCAGCTCTCTGAGGATCGATCAAGAGACCCAGTACTTC. Complete variable domain (other parts from reference TRBV18 and TRBJ2-5): NAGVMQNPRHLVRRRGQEARLRCSPMKGHSHVYWYRQLPEEGLKFMVYLQKENIIDESGMPKERFSAEFPKEGPSILRIQQVVRGDSAAYFCASSLRIDQETQYFGPGTRLLVL.

V is TRBV12-3 or TRBV12-4 and J is TRBJ2-1; the D gene could be TRBD1 or TRBD2 (6 bases each). The CDR3 extends over 15 amino acids. V lost 1 base, J lost 7 bases, and 14 bases lay in between. In DNA form, the CDR3 reads TGTGCCAGCAGTTTAGGGGGGGCAGGGATGAATGAGCAGTTCTTC. This gives the protein CASSLGGAGMNEQFF.

There are a few counts of this clonotype. V and J are TRBV7-2 and TRBJ2-1; TRBD1 matches 10 bases. Trimming cost V 5 bases and J 5 bases; bases outside gene matches: 6. CDR3 size: 15 residues. Germline CDR1 and CDR2: SGHTA and FQGNSA. The CDR3 bases are TGTGCCAGCAGCCAACGGACAGGGGGTAACAATGAGCAGTTCTTC. Protein product: CASSQRTGGNNEQFF.

The chain joins TRBV12-3 or TRBV12-4 to TRBJ2-7, with a weak D call TRBD1 (6 bases). This CDR3 contains 13 residues. Trimming pared 7 bases from V and 1 base from J, leaving 11 bases between. The CDR3 reads CASKRTASYEQYF. In DNA form, the CDR3 reads TGTGCCAGCAAAAGGACAGCTTCCTACGAGCAGTACTTC.